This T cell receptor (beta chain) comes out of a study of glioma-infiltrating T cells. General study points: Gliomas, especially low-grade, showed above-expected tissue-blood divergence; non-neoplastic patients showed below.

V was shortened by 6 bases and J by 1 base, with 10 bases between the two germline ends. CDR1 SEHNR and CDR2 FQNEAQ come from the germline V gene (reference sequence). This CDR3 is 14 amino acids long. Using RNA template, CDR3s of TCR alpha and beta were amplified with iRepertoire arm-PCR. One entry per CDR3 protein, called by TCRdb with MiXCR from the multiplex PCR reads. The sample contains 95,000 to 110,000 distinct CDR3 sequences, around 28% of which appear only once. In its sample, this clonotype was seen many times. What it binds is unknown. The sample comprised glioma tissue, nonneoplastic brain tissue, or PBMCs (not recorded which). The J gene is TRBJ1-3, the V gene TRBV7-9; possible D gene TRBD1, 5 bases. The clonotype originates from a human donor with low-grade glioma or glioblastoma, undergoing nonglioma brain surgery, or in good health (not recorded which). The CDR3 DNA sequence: TGTGCCAGCAGTCCAGCAGGGTCTGGAAACACCATATATTTT. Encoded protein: CASSPAGSGNTIYF.